The 3 T cell receptor beta chains below were found in one sample sequenced in a study of cytomegalovirus exposure and HLA in healthy donors. PCR involved 60 Vbeta and 13 Jbeta primers. Clones were sequenced by immunoSEQ multiplex PCR, and TCRdb holds only the in-frame ones, with some missing. Of about 160,000 clones in the sample, around four fifths were seen once. The sample was PBMCs. The receptors were gathered from a woman aged 25 to 39 in good health and CMV-seronegative.

V gene TRBV4-1 combines with J gene TRBJ1-4; 8 bases fit TRBD1. Trimming took 0 bases from V and 10 from J; bases not matched to a gene: 10. Germline V gene data show CDR1 as MGHRA and CDR2 as YSYEKL. The CDR3 is 16 amino acids. The CDR3 here is CASSQDQGARGGKLFF. The CDR3 nucleotides are TGCGCCAGCAGCCAAGACCAGGGGGCGCGGGGTGGAAAACTGTTTTTT.

The chain uses TRBV6-5 and TRBJ2-5, with D possibly TRBD1 on 5 matching bases. The V and J ends lost 4 bases and 5 bases respectively, with 14 bases between them. Germline assignment: CDR1 MNHEY and CDR2 SVGAGI. The CDR3 consists of 14 residues. CDR3 in amino acids: CASSSQAVVETQYF. The CDR3 DNA reads TGTGCCAGCAGTTCACAGGCGGTTGTGGAGACCCAGTACTTC.

About this clone itself: One junction end disagrees with the germline gene, perhaps due to a read error. The V and J genes are TRBV10-3 and TRBJ1-6, with D possibly being TRBD1 (6 bases). The V gene's germline CDR1 is ENHRY and CDR2 SYGVKD. This CDR3 has 12 amino acids. The CDR3 reads CATRQDNSPLRF. For the CDR3, the DNA is TGTGCCACCCGACAGGATAATTCACCCCTCCGCTTT.